The 32 T cell receptor beta chains given below trace back to one sample, sequenced in a study of shared clonotypes between healthy human individuals. This table comes from immunoSEQ multiplex PCR, and its TCRdb copy is limited to in-frame clones, with some not included. The table lists some 500,000 clones, approximately 79% of them singletons. The source material was PBMCs. These receptors were obtained from a woman aged 40 to 50 in good health. Some clones in this sample may be carry-over from other donors' samples.

V and J are TRBV19 and TRBJ1-2; D not resolved. Trimming took 6 bases from V and 4 from J, leaving 6 bases between them. This CDR3 has 11 residues. Germline V gene sequence: CDR1 LNHDA, CDR2 SQIVND (reference sequence). The CDR3 DNA reads TGTGCCAGTAGGAGCGGCTATGGCTACACCTTC. Protein product: CASRSGYGYTF.

This clone came up once. The rearrangement joins TRBV2 to TRBJ1-6; D gene uncertain. There are 14 residues in the CDR3. In germline, CDR1 is SNHLY, CDR2 FYNNEI. V lost 4 bases and J 8 bases, leaving 12 bases between the germline ends. CDR3 DNA: TGTGCCAGCAGTGTGGACTCTCCCGATTCACCCCTCCACTTT. This sequence encodes CASSVDSPDSPLHF.

The CDR3 nucleotides are TGTGCCATTACCTCCGGGACAAACACAGATACGCAGTATTTT. Translated, it gives CAITSGTNTDTQYF. The chain recombines TRBV28 with TRBJ2-3; D is possibly TRBD1 (6 bases). V lost 10 bases and J lost 2, with 16 bases in between. Looked up from germline, CDR1 is MDHEN and CDR2 is SYDVKM. This CDR3 contains 14 residues.

This clone was counted at least ten times. The chain recombines TRBV12-1 with TRBJ2-2; the table's D call TRBD1 went unverified against the DNA. TRBV12-1 is an annotated pseudogene. The CDR3 covers 16 residues. The CDR3 DNA follows: TGTGCCAGCAGCTTTTGTGGACAGCCGAACACCGGGGAGCTGTTTTTT. Amino acid sequence: CASSFCGQPNTGELFF.

The chain couples TRBV28 to TRBJ2-3, with 11 positions matching TRBD2. CDR3 length: 16 residues. J lost 3 bases, V lost 5 bases, and 7 bases had no gene match. In germline, CDR1 is MDHEN, CDR2 SYDVKM. The CDR3 DNA follows: TGTGCCAGCAGTGTAGCGGGAGGGCCAGGGACAGATACGCAGTATTTT. Translated: CASSVAGGPGTDTQYF.

This clone was counted many times. V and J are TRBV18 and TRBJ2-2; D is perhaps TRBD1 (6 bases). There are 16 residues in the CDR3. V was pared by 2 bases and J by 0 bases, with 10 bases between. Germline CDR1 is KGHSH and CDR2 is LQKENI. This CDR3 is CASSPEGGSNTGELFF. The CDR3 DNA follows: TGTGCCAGCTCACCAGAAGGGGGATCGAACACCGGGGAGCTGTTTTTT.

CDR3: CASSLDLVQATLAGAPEQYF. Written as DNA, the CDR3 is TGCGCCAGCAGCTTGGACCTAGTTCAGGCTACTCTAGCGGGAGCGCCCGAGCAGTACTTC. The chain uses TRBV5-1 and TRBJ2-7, with 10 bases matching TRBD2. V trimming: 0 bases; J trimming: 6 bases; junction bases outside the gene matches: 21. CDR1 and CDR2 (germline): SGHRS, YFSETQ. The CDR3 has 20 amino acids.

In this sample, this clone turned up a few times. In the same sample, other DNA sequences code for this CDR3. This chain joins TRBV2 and TRBJ2-3, with D possibly called TRBD1 or TRBD2 (5 bases each). The CDR3 consists of 12 residues. Trimming took 6 bases from V and 4 from J, leaving 8 bases between them. The germline V gene has CDR1 SNHLY and CDR2 FYNNEI. This chain's CDR3 is CASRLGADTQYF. Written as DNA, the CDR3 is TGTGCCAGCAGGTTGGGGGCAGATACGCAGTATTTT.

This clone has at least ten counts. The same CDR3 arises from other DNA sequences in this sample as well. The chain combines TRBV5-4 with TRBJ2-7, with TRBD1 as a possible D gene (5 bases). Germline V lookup: CDR1 SGHNT, CDR2 YYREEE (reference sequence). The CDR3 length is 14 residues. V lost 0 bases to trimming and J lost 6 bases, with 13 bases between them. The CDR3 DNA sequence: TGTGCCAGCAGCTTGGGGGCAGGGTTGGGCGAGCAGTACTTC. Amino acid sequence: CASSLGAGLGEQYF.

The rearrangement uses TRBV5-1 and TRBJ2-7; D is unresolved. The CDR3 is 14 amino acids. Trimming removed 4 bases from V and 0 bases from J, with 11 bases in between. Per the germline V gene, CDR1 is SGHRS and CDR2 is YFSETQ. CDR3 sequence reads: CASSNDKSSYEQYF. Written as DNA, the CDR3 is TGCGCCAGCAGCAATGACAAGAGCTCCTACGAGCAGTACTTC.

The chain recombines TRBV18 with TRBJ2-7; possibly TRBD1 for D (6 bases). With 5 bases removed from V and 4 bases from J, the gap between germline ends came to 15 bases. The CDR3 spans 14 residues. CDR1 is KGHSH, CDR2 LQKENI, per germline. The CDR3 loop is CASSTGTSPYEQYF. The CDR3 DNA follows: TGTGCCAGCTCAACCGGGACATCACCTTACGAGCAGTACTTC.

Turning to this clone: A much larger clone lies one base from this, so it may be a read error. The CDR3 DNA reads as TGTGCCAGCTCACCACAGCAAGGCGAGGCCCAGTACTTC. It is translated as CASSPQQGEAQYF. This chain connects TRBV18 to TRBJ2-5; D unresolved. The CDR3 loop spans 13 amino acids. Germline V lookup: CDR1 KGHSH, CDR2 LQKENI. Trimming pared 1 base from V and 9 bases from J, leaving 12 bases between.

V usage is TRBV14 and J usage is TRBJ2-1; D gene ambiguous. CDR1 and CDR2 (germline): SGHDN, FVKESK. The CDR3 has 15 residues. Deletions cut 4 bases from V and 2 bases from J, with 12 bases between. The CDR3 DNA is TGTGCCAGCAGCCGTTTGGCTAGGACCTACAATGAGCAGTTCTTC. Translation: CASSRLARTYNEQFF. Variable domain in full (rest from reference TRBV14 and TRBJ2-1): EAGVTQFPSHSVIEKGQTVTLRCDPISGHDNLYWYRRVMGKEIKFLLHFVKESKQDESGMPNNRFLAERTGGTYSTLKVQPAELEDSGVYFCASSRLARTYNEQFFGPGTRLTVL.

The chain uses TRBV14 and TRBJ2-7; 12 nucleotides agree with TRBD2. CDR1 is SGHDN and CDR2 is FVKESK in the germline V gene. The CDR3 spans 19 residues. Trimming took 0 bases from V and 2 from J; bases not matched to a gene: 11. The CDR3 loop reads CASSQEVTSGSYPPYEQYF. The CDR3 region has the DNA TGTGCCAGCAGCCAAGAGGTGACTAGCGGGAGTTACCCCCCCTACGAGCAGTACTTC.

The rearrangement joins TRBV7-9 to TRBJ2-3; D not certain. V was clipped by 10 bases and J by 2 bases, with 13 bases between them. CDR1 is SEHNR and CDR2 is FQNEAQ in the germline V gene (reference sequence). There are 13 residues in the CDR3. The CDR3 nucleotides read TGTGCCACCCATCCCAATCCCACAGATACGCAGTATTTT. Translating gives CATHPNPTDTQYF.

This clone showed up just a few times. This sequence joins TRBV4-2 and TRBJ1-1, with a possible D match to TRBD1 (6 bases). The CDR3 is made up of 16 amino acids. V was trimmed by 0 bases and J by 5 bases, leaving 16 bases between them. Germline CDR1 reads LGHNA; CDR2 reads YNFKEQ. The CDR3 DNA follows: TGTGCCAGCAGCCAAGACGGCGCGGGGGCGCGGACTGAAGCTTTCTTT. Translating it yields CASSQDGAGARTEAFF.

This chain connects TRBV4-2 to TRBJ2-7; D unresolved. CDR3 length: 16 amino acids. Germline V gene sequence: CDR1 LGHNA, CDR2 YNFKEQ. Trimming stripped 0 bases from V and 3 bases from J, with 15 bases between. Here the CDR3 DNA reads TGTGCCAGCAGCCAAGATCCTGCTAGGTGGAACTACGAGCAGTACTTC. Its protein product is CASSQDPARWNYEQYF.

This clone appeared many times. This chain joins TRBV27 and TRBJ2-7; 8 nucleotides line up with TRBD2. The germline V gene has CDR1 MNHEY and CDR2 SMNVEV (reference sequence). There are 13 residues in the CDR3. After removal of 7 bases from V and 3 bases from J, the junction contained 5 bases not matched to a gene. DNA for the CDR3: TGTGCCAGCACCCAAGCGGGAGTCTACGAGCAGTACTTC. The encoded protein is CASTQAGVYEQYF.

The V gene is TRBV6-5, the J gene TRBJ1-2; possibly TRBD1 for D (5 bases). CDR3 length: 16 residues. The germline V gene encodes CDR1 MNHEY and CDR2 SVGAGI. Trimming cost V 0 bases and J 5 bases, with 16 bases left between them. The CDR3, as DNA: TGTGCCAGCAGTTACTCGGGTGCAGGGCGAAGTTATGGCTACACCTTC. This translates into CASSYSGAGRSYGYTF.

The chain has TRBV5-1 and TRBJ2-5; 11 bases fit TRBD1. The CDR3 loop spans 15 amino acids. Germline trimming cut 3 bases from V and 5 bases from J; bases unmatched to any gene: 6. Germline V gene data show CDR1 as SGHRS and CDR2 as YFSETQ. CDR3 residues: CASSYRTGGGETQYF. The CDR3 nucleotides read TGCGCCAGCAGCTACCGGACAGGGGGCGGCGAGACCCAGTACTTC.

The chain links TRBV21-1 to TRBJ2-5; TRBD1 is taken as the D call from the table, unchecked against the DNA. TRBV21-1 is a known pseudogene. CDR3 length: 19 amino acids. The CDR3 is CASSKVAGQFSSAEETQYF. CDR3 nucleotides: TGTGCCAGCAGCAAAGTTGCTGGACAGTTTTCCTCGGCCGAAGAGACCCAGTACTTC.

This chain links TRBV2 with TRBJ1-2; D remains ambiguous. The CDR3 sequence is 12 residues long. Trimming cost V 11 bases and J 4 bases, with 14 bases left between them. Germline V gives CDR1 SNHLY, CDR2 FYNNEI. The CDR3 is CAGSQDGYGYTF. The CDR3 nucleotides are TGTGCCGGGTCTCAGGACGGCTATGGCTACACCTTC.

The J gene is TRBJ2-5, the V gene TRBV7-2, with D possibly being TRBD2 (7 bases). Germline V gives CDR1 SGHTA, CDR2 FQGNSA. The CDR3 has 16 residues. Deletions cut 8 bases from V and 2 bases from J, with 21 bases between. This CDR3 is CASRWGASGVQETQYF. CDR3 in DNA: TGTGCCAGCCGCTGGGGGGCAAGCGGGGTTCAAGAGACCCAGTACTTC.

The V gene is TRBV4-1, the J gene TRBJ1-5; 7 bases match TRBD1. CDR1 is MGHRA and CDR2 is YSYEKL in the germline V gene. This CDR3 has 13 residues. J lost 13 bases, V lost 6 bases, and 12 bases had no gene match. The CDR3 DNA is TGCGCCAGCAGTCTTACAGGGGCCGCCGGGCAGCATTTT. Amino acid sequence: CASSLTGAAGQHF.

J is TRBJ2-1 and V is TRBV5-4, with 10 nucleotides matching TRBD2. With 1 base clipped from V and 10 bases from J, the junction kept 14 bases outside the gene matches. This CDR3 has 17 amino acids. Germline assignment: CDR1 SGHNT and CDR2 YYREEE (reference sequence). The CDR3 protein is CASSLSASGSLGREQFF. The CDR3, as DNA: TGTGCCAGCAGCTTGTCGGCTAGCGGGAGCCTCGGCAGGGAGCAGTTCTTC.

The chain couples TRBV29-1 to TRBJ2-2; 10 bases fit TRBD2. The CDR3 contains 15 residues. V dropped 1 base and J dropped 5; count of bases not matched to a gene: 4. Per germline, CDR1 SQVTM and CDR2 ANQGSEA. CDR3 coding DNA: TGCAGCGTTGAAGTGGGACTAGCGCTTACCGGGGAGCTGTTTTTT. Amino acid sequence: CSVEVGLALTGELFF.

This chain connects TRBV15 to TRBJ2-3; tentatively, D is TRBD1 (6 bases). The CDR3 length is 15 residues. The germline gives CDR1 LNHNV, CDR2 YYDKDF (reference sequence). V lost 2 bases to trimming and J lost 0 bases, with 9 bases between them. The CDR3 reads CATSRPGASTDTQYF. The CDR3 coding sequence is TGTGCCACCAGCAGACCAGGGGCCAGCACAGATACGCAGTATTTT.

The table lists this clone with a few counts. V is TRBV6-5 and J is TRBJ1-1; D might be TRBD1 (5 bases). Per germline, CDR1 MNHEY and CDR2 SVGAGI. Deletions cut 0 bases from V and 6 bases from J, with 11 bases between. The CDR3 is 14 residues long. The CDR3 spells CASSYSKLGAEAFF. CDR3 nucleotides: TGTGCCAGCAGTTACTCGAAATTGGGGGCTGAAGCTTTCTTT.

The CDR3 coding sequence is TGTGCCAGCAGCGGGACAGGGCATGGCTACACCTTC. Its protein product is CASSGTGHGYTF. This chain uses TRBV6-6 with TRBJ1-2, with 9 bases aligning to TRBD1. V dropped 6 bases and J dropped 6; count of bases not matched to a gene: 2. The CDR3 runs 12 residues. Germline V gene lookup returns CDR1 MNHNY and CDR2 SVGAGI (reference sequence).

The V gene is TRBV29-1, the J gene TRBJ2-1, with D possibly being TRBD2 (6 bases). Germline lookup yields CDR1 SQVTM and CDR2 ANQGSEA. CDR3 size: 16 residues. With 5 bases removed from V and 2 bases from J, the gap between germline ends came to 19 bases. CDR3 nucleotides: TGCAGCGTTTCCCCGTTAGCGGTGGCCACCTACAATGAGCAGTTCTTC. As protein: CSVSPLAVATYNEQFF.

The chain couples TRBV27 to TRBJ2-1; 10 bases fit TRBD2. CDR3 size: 15 residues. Per the germline V gene, CDR1 is MNHEY and CDR2 is SMNVEV (reference sequence). Trimming at V came to 6 bases and at J to 2 bases, leaving 4 bases not matched to a gene. The CDR3 protein is CASRKREGPYNEQFF. CDR3 sequence (DNA): TGTGCCAGCAGAAAGCGGGAGGGCCCCTACAATGAGCAGTTCTTC.

This clone was observed at least ten times. The chain recombines TRBV21-1 with TRBJ1-1; the D segment call TRBD1 is taken from the table without a DNA check. TRBV21-1 is shown as a pseudogene. This CDR3 is 12 amino acids long. The CDR3 nucleotides are TGTGCCAGCAGCAAAGAACAGGGGAAAGCTTTCTTT. It translates to CASSKEQGKAFF.